This passage covers 18 T cell receptor beta chains from one sample sequenced in a study of blood T cells in healthy people across ages. The authors ran a second PCR of about 6 to 11 cycles using a sample-barcoded 5' primer and a J-beta primer mix. TCRdb itself ran the 5' RACE reads through MiXCR, one entry per CDR3 protein. Among about 1.1 million distinct CDR3 sequences listed, 35% to 45% were seen once. The sequencing input was blood. These receptors were taken from a man aged 18 to 30 in good health.

This clonotype has only a few counts. The genes are TRBV18 and TRBJ2-1; tentatively, D is TRBD1 (5 bases). The CDR3 covers 15 residues. The germline CDR1 and CDR2 sequences are KGHSH and LQKENI. Between the trimmed V and J ends, which lost 1 base and 6 bases, there was a span of 13 bases. CDR3 sequence (DNA): TGTGCCAGCTCACCACGGGGCCTTCAAGGCAATGAGCAGTTCTTC. Amino acid sequence: CASSPRGLQGNEQFF.

In this sample, this clonotype turned up once. This sequence may be a read error, since a much larger clone differs from it by one base. This sequence joins TRBV6-5 and TRBJ2-7; maybe TRBD1 (8 bases). The J call is in doubt because the DNA end fits TRBJ2-5 better. Per germline, CDR1 MNHEY and CDR2 SVGAGI. The CDR3 loop spans 17 amino acids. The CDR3 region is CASSYSTDRGLHETQYF. Here the CDR3 DNA reads TGTGCCAGCAGTTACTCGACCGACAGGGGACTACACGAGACCCAGTACTTC.

For this clonotype: Since a much larger clone is just one base distant, this may be a read error. The CDR3 DNA reads as TGTGCCGGCAGTTACTCGCCTAGCCCTGGCACAGATACGCAGTATTTT. Encoded protein: CAGSYSPSPGTDTQYF. The chain combines TRBV6-5 with TRBJ2-3; D may be TRBD2 (5 bases). The length of the CDR3 is 16 residues. Germline values: CDR1 MNHEY, CDR2 SVGAGI.

This clonotype was picked up a small number of times. The genes are TRBV13 and TRBJ2-1, with a possible D match to TRBD2 (5 bases). V gave up 3 bases and J gave up 4 bases, with 16 bases separating them. Germline-derived CDR1 and CDR2 are PRHDT and FYEKMQ (reference sequence). The CDR3 extends over 16 amino acids. The CDR3 spells CASSLGRGGVYNEQFF. CDR3 bases: TGTGCCAGCAGCTTGGGCCGGGGTGGCGTTTACAATGAGCAGTTCTTC. The whole variable domain, filled in from reference TRBV13 and TRBJ2-1, reads AAGVIQSPRHLIKEKRETATLKCYPIPRHDTVYWYQQGPGQDPQFLISFYEKMQSDKGSIPDRFSAQQFSDYHSELNMSSLELGDSALYFCASSLGRGGVYNEQFFGPGTRLTVL.

The genes are TRBV3-1 and TRBJ1-1, with 8 bases aligning to TRBD1. Germline V gene sequence: CDR1 LGHDT, CDR2 YNNKEL (reference sequence). Trimming cost V 3 bases and J 6 bases; bases outside gene matches: 6. The CDR3 runs 14 residues. CDR3: CASSHYQGAAEAFF. The CDR3 DNA reads TGTGCCAGCAGCCACTACCAGGGGGCCGCTGAAGCTTTCTTT. The whole variable domain, remainder taken from reference TRBV3-1 and TRBJ1-1, is DTAVSQTPKYLVTQMGNDKSIKCEQNLGHDTMYWYKQDSKKFLKIMFSYNNKELIINETVPNRFSPKSPDKAHLNLHINSLELGDSAVYFCASSHYQGAAEAFFGQGTRLTVV.

The rearrangement uses TRBV29-1 and TRBJ2-3; a weak D match, TRBD2 (6 bases). Trimming pared 5 bases from V and 6 bases from J, leaving 21 bases between. The CDR3 length is 15 residues. CDR1 SQVTM and CDR2 ANQGSEA come from the germline V gene. The chain's CDR3 is CSVRGPRGDSDTQYF. The CDR3 DNA is TGCAGCGTTCGGGGCCCCCGAGGGGACTCCGATACGCAGTATTTT.

About this clonotype: The junction and the germline gene differ at one end; a read error may be behind it. The V call is TRBV7-3, the J call TRBJ2-1; TRBD1 might be the D (5 bases). The CDR3 consists of 15 residues. Looked up from germline, CDR1 is SGHTA and CDR2 is FQGTGA. CDR3 in amino acids: CANSLLIGAYNEQFF. The CDR3 DNA follows: TGTGCCAACAGCTTACTGATAGGGGCCTACAATGAGCAGTTCTTC.

This clonotype was seen only a few times. The gene calls are TRBV9 and TRBJ1-6; no clear D. The CDR3 is 17 residues long. CDR1 is SGDLS, CDR2 YYNGEE, per germline. V was trimmed by 4 bases and J by 0 bases, leaving 14 bases between them. CDR3 nucleotides: TGTGCCAGCAGCCCCCGTTCGGGTAGCTCCTATAATTCACCCCTCCACTTT. The encoded protein is CASSPRSGSSYNSPLHF.

In the case of this clonotype: A read error may account for a junction end that differs from germline. The chain employs TRBV5-1 and TRBJ2-1; D possibly corresponds to TRBD1 (6 bases). This CDR3 is built from 17 residues. The V gene's germline CDR1 is SGHRS and CDR2 YFSETQ. CDR3 in DNA: TGCGCCAGCAGCTTGTCTGGAGTGGACAGATCCTACAATGAGCAGTTATTC. Protein sequence: CASSLSGVDRSYNEQLF.

V gene TRBV5-4 combines with J gene TRBJ2-5, with D perhaps TRBD1 (6 bases). CDR1 is SGHNT, CDR2 YYREEE, per germline (reference sequence). This CDR3 spans 12 amino acids. The ends were cut back, 5 bases at V and 11 bases at J, with 16 bases in the middle. The DNA of the CDR3 is TGTGCCAGCAGAGCACAGGGAAAGGAGCAGTACTTC. Its translation is CASRAQGKEQYF.

This clonotype occurred a few times. The V gene is TRBV6-2 or TRBV6-3, the J gene TRBJ1-2; no reliable D call. The germline V gene has CDR1 MNHEY and CDR2 SVGEGT. V was trimmed by 6 bases and J by 4 bases, leaving 12 bases between them. This CDR3 spans 13 amino acids. In DNA, the CDR3 is TGTGCCAGCAGGACACCTTCCTCCTATGGCTACACCTTC. Protein product: CASRTPSSYGYTF.

This clonotype was picked up a small number of times. The chain carries TRBV29-1 and TRBJ1-1; 9 nucleotides match TRBD1. V lost 5 bases, J lost 6 bases, and 10 bases stayed unmatched. Germline V gives CDR1 SQVTM, CDR2 ANQGSEA. The CDR3 consists of 14 residues. The CDR3 spells CSVHSGQGHPEAFF. In DNA form, the CDR3 reads TGCAGCGTTCATTCGGGACAGGGCCACCCTGAAGCTTTCTTT.

This clonotype was observed many times. J is TRBJ1-2 and V is TRBV4-3; TRBD1 agrees at 7 bases. This CDR3 is 15 amino acids long. J lost 0 bases, V lost 4 bases, and 5 bases had no gene match. CDR1 and CDR2 (germline): LGHNA, YSLEER. CDR3 loop: CASSPKTGTNYGYTF. In DNA, the CDR3 is TGCGCCAGCAGCCCCAAGACAGGGACTAACTATGGCTACACCTTC.

The CDR3 DNA reads as TGTGCCAGCAGTTATGTCACGTGGGACAGCTATAATGAAAAACTGTTTTTT. The encoded protein is CASSYVTWDSYNEKLFF. The chain has TRBV6-2 or TRBV6-3 and TRBJ1-4, with 7 bases lining up with TRBD1. V lost 3 bases to trimming and J lost 4 bases; unmatched junction nucleotides: 11. The CDR3 extends over 17 amino acids. Germline V gene lookup returns CDR1 MNHEY and CDR2 SVGEGT.

This clonotype has more than one count but fewer than ten. The chain carries TRBV10-3 and TRBJ1-1; the match to TRBD1 covers 7 bases. This CDR3 region has 15 residues. Germline V gives CDR1 ENHRY, CDR2 SYGVKD. Trimming took 5 bases from V and 4 from J; bases not matched to a gene: 10. CDR3 loop: CAISLSGGDGTEAFF. For the CDR3, the DNA is TGTGCCATCAGTTTATCAGGGGGTGACGGCACTGAAGCTTTCTTT.

The DNA for the CDR3 is TGTGCCAGCAGCCTCCGACAGGGGCTGGGCACCGGGGAGCTGTTTTTT. Amino acids: CASSLRQGLGTGELFF. The chain recombines TRBV7-2 with TRBJ2-2, with TRBD1 identical over 8 bases. The CDR3 spans 16 residues. The V segment lost 5 bases and the J segment 4 bases; nucleotides outside the gene matches: 9. Germline CDR1 and CDR2: SGHTA and FQGNSA.

The chain couples TRBV4-3 to TRBJ1-4, with 7 nucleotides matching TRBD1. The V gene end was trimmed by 2 bases and the J gene end by 8 bases; junction bases not matched to a gene: 5. This CDR3 region has 14 residues. Germline V lookup: CDR1 LGHNA, CDR2 YSLEER. The CDR3 bases are TGCGCCAGCAGCCAAACAGGGGCTTTAGAAAAACTGTTTTTT. Amino acid sequence: CASSQTGALEKLFF.

Worth noting for this clonotype: Germline and junction disagree at one end, which may indicate a read error. The chain combines TRBV29-1 with TRBJ1-1; no definite D call. The CDR3 is 12 amino acids. Germline CDR1 and CDR2: SQVTM and ANQGSEA. In DNA, the CDR3 is TGCAGCGTCCGAAGGGCGAACACCGAAGCTTTCTTT. Amino acids: CSVRRANTEAFF.